One and the same sample provided the 4 T cell receptor beta chains below, sequenced in a study of circulating CD8 cells and anti-PD-1 response in melanoma. TCR libraries were prepared from around 15 ng of total RNA with the QIAseq Immune Repertoire TCR panel. TCRdb redid the calling of the reads with MiXCR, one entry per CDR3 protein. The table records about 330 distinct CDR3 sequences, 8.4% of them present only once. Sorting of live CD3+CD8+TCRalphabeta+ cells by PD-1 and/or TIGIT gave four subsets. The sample was CD8+ T cells from PBMCs, taken at baseline or after one month of anti-PD-1 therapy (not recorded which). These receptors were obtained from a human donor with melanoma.

In this sample, this clonotype is large. J is TRBJ1-3 and V is TRBV28; D remains ambiguous. Trimming pared 5 bases from V and 0 bases from J, leaving 8 bases between. Per the germline V gene, CDR1 is MDHEN and CDR2 is SYDVKM. The CDR3 covers 14 residues. For the CDR3, the DNA is TGTGCCAGCAGTCCCAGGTCCTCTGGAAACACCATATATTTT. It specifies CASSPRSSGNTIYF.

About this clonotype itself: A much more abundant neighbour one base away suggests this may be a read error. This chain connects TRBV3-1 to TRBJ2-7; no firm D call. CDR3 length equals 13 residues. Per germline, CDR1 LGHDT and CDR2 YNNKEL (reference sequence). CDR3 amino acids: CASSQAALLEQCF. The CDR3, as DNA: TGTGCCAGCAGCCAAGCCGCCCTACTCGAGCAGTGCTTC.

This clonotype is large by share. The J gene is TRBJ2-5, the V gene TRBV20-1; D not certain. V lost 0 bases, J lost 1 base, and 12 bases lay in between. CDR3 length equals 15 residues. Germline V gene lookup returns CDR1 DFQATT and CDR2 SNEGSKA (reference sequence). The CDR3 DNA reads TGCAGTGCTAGAGATTATACCGCCGCCCAAGAGACCCAGTACTTC. Translated: CSARDYTAAQETQYF.

This clonotype counts as large. This chain uses TRBV19 with TRBJ2-7, with no clear D. The CDR3 is 13 amino acids. Per germline, CDR1 LNHDA and CDR2 SQIVND (reference sequence). Trimming took 0 bases from V and 6 from J, leaving 9 bases between them. CDR3 bases: TGTGCCAGTAGTATAGATGAGACGGGCGAGCAGTACTTC. As protein: CASSIDETGEQYF.